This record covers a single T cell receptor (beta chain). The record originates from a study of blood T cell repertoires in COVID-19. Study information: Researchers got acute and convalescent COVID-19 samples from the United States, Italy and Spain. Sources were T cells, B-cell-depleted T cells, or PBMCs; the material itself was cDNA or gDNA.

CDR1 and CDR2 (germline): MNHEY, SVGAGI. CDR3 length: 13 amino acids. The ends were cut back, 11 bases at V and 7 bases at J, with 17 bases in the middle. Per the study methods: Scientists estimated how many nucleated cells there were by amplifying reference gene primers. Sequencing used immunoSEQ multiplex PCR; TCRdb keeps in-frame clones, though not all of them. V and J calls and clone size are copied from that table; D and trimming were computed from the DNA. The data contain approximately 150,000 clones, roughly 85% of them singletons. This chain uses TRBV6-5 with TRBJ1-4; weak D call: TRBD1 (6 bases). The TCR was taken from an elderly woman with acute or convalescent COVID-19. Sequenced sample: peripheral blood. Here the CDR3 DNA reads TGTGCCGCAAAGGGGGACGTAAGTGAAAAACTGTTTTTT. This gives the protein CAAKGDVSEKLFF.